This TCR beta chain was sequenced for a study of shared clonotypes between healthy human individuals (dated by TCRdb to 2018 to 2021). Context from the whole study: The cohort comprised two women and a few men aged 18 to 49 years. Per donor, three plates each were used for CD4 naive and CD4 memory, two for CD8 naive, and one for CD8 memory. The study deeply sequenced blood TCR repertoires of several healthy adults to estimate repertoire size and the extent of clonotype sharing between individuals. To increase sequencing depth and limit assay-specific biases, different laboratories used diverse techniques to prepare libraries and sequence TCR repertoires. Leukapheresis yielded between about 0.9 and 9.5 billion PBMCs per donor. Summary of the overall study and its limitations: Sampling was limited to blood, and TCR repertoires in tissue likely differ from TCR repertoires in blood. Because the study included a small number of donors, the genetic and exposure-history diversity represented was limited. Sharing across four donors was observed for approximately 5% of naive CD4, about 3.2% of naive CD8, 2.3% of memory CD4, and about 0.4% of memory CD8 clonotypes. Incomplete sequencing was indicated by rarefaction of sorted-subset datasets, despite the large sequencing depth. Naive subsets generally had larger estimated clonotype richness than memory subsets. Clonotypes shared by all four sorted-subset donors showed higher generation probabilities than non-shared clonotypes. Based on pairwise subsampling, the degree of clonotype sharing among donors was expected to be affected by sequencing depth.

Details on this clone: The antigen it recognizes is unknown. Nothing much larger sits one base from this clone, and base qualities are not available.

Using the deep immunoSEQ assay, multiplex PCR amplified TCR CDR3 regions from genomic DNA. Genomic DNA extracted from each cell subset was distributed evenly over all wells of several immunoSEQ 96-well plates, and each plate served as one replicate. For sorted subsets, about 210 ng of genomic DNA, equivalent to around 30,000 T cell genomes, went into each replicate PCR. Purified libraries were quantified with a Qubit 3.0 fluorometer, sized on a Bioanalyzer 2100, and re-quantified with the KAPA Library Quantification kit. Every immunoSEQ 96-well plate was sequenced on a dedicated single-read 150-cycle Illumina NextSeq 550 flow cell. The study's processing was this. Because the immunoSEQ output included only junctional sequences and no quality scores, the filtering could not be the same as the filtering used for full-length reads. To assign V/J genes and CDR3, sequences were annotated using PyIR, a Python wrapper for IgBLAST v1.9, with IMGT germline references. Any read was removed if the V/J assignment was weak (E-value above 1e-6), the CDR3 was missing, or the read contained stop codons, out-of-frame junctions, or ambiguous translated residues. A V3J clonotype was defined by an identical inferred V gene, J gene, and CDR3 amino acid sequence. Percentage overlap between repertoires was computed as shared unique clonotypes divided by the size of the smaller repertoire. Repertoire richness was assessed with RTK rarefaction, the Chao1 estimator, and Recon v2.1 estimates of unobserved clonotypes. Generation probabilities were computed with OLGA for all TCRbeta clonotypes obtained by the gDNA method from several donors. TCRdb retrieved this table from immuneACCESS and kept in-frame rearrangements only. Not all clones are present; in checked studies, unresolved V genes account for under half, and no reason is known for the remainder. V and J calls plus clone size are reproduced from that table; the DNA served to infer D and trimming. The table for this sample lists roughly 590,000 clones; about 95% of them were counted only once. Roughly 0.1% of the sample is taken by the ten largest.

For the CD8 naive samples, CD45RO-negative cells were positively selected for CCR7, yielding a CD45RA+CCR7+ population from which TemRA cells were excluded. The donors were healthy, HIV-negative adults with no recently reported acute infections or vaccinations. Every donor was a Caucasian adult living in Nashville, Tennessee, USA. Blood was obtained by leukapheresis, after which PBMCs were separated by Ficoll-Histopaque density gradient centrifugation and cryopreserved in liquid nitrogen vapor phase. Purity and quantity of every magnetically sorted T cell population were checked by analytical flow cytometry. Genomic DNA was isolated from each sorted fraction and quantified by UV absorbance on a Nanodrop 2000c. CDR1 and CDR2 are read off the germline V gene as SGDLS and YYNGEE. Including the terminal cysteine and phenylalanine, the CDR3 comprises 13 residues. Only the CDR3 part of the read is kept: 39 bases, read in frame from the first base. V is clipped by 5 bases and J by 4 bases, and the sequence between their germline boundaries is 12 bases long.

The V gene is TRBV9 and the J gene is TRBJ1-2, and the D gene may be TRBD1, 6 bases matching. Sample: naive CD8+ T cells sorted from blood. The cell subset or site label on this specimen signifies: CD45RA+CCR7+. The TCR sequence derives from a woman aged 25 to 45 in good health. The CDR3 protein: CASSPGQTYGYTF. The DNA reads as follows: TGTGCCAGCAGTCCAGGACAGACCTATGGCTACACCTTC.